The 26 T cell receptor beta chains in this list originate from one sample, sequenced in a study of T cells after yellow fever vaccination. TCRdb independently ran MiXCR on the 5' RACE reads; one entry per CDR3 protein. The repertoire holds around 68,000 distinct CDR3 sequences, around 7% seen once, with approximately 29% in the top ten. The material was CD8+ T cells sorted from PBMCs, obtained 10 to 11 days after the first yellow fever vaccination. The receptors were sampled from a young man who received the YFV17D yellow fever vaccine.

This clonotype was seen many times. The chain carries TRBV6-1 and TRBJ2-2; weak D call: TRBD1 (6 bases). Per the germline V gene, CDR1 is MNHNS and CDR2 is SASEGT. This CDR3 is 15 amino acids long. Deletions cut 6 bases from V and 4 bases from J, with 15 bases between. The CDR3 sequence is CASSPGVPATGELFF. CDR3 sequence (DNA): TGTGCCAGCAGCCCAGGGGTTCCGGCCACCGGGGAGCTGTTTTTT.

Only a few counts were recorded for this clonotype. The chain couples TRBV7-8 to TRBJ2-7; 9 bases map to TRBD1. After removal of 5 bases from V and 5 bases from J, the junction contained 4 bases not matched to a gene. CDR3 length: 13 amino acids. Germline assignment: CDR1 SGHVS and CDR2 FQNEAQ. CDR3 bases: TGTGCCAGCAGCCCGCGACAGGGGGACGAGCAGTACGTC. Encoded protein: CASSPRQGDEQYV.

This clonotype was counted ten times or more. This sequence joins TRBV14 and TRBJ2-7; tentatively, D is TRBD1 or TRBD2 (6 bases each). The V gene's germline CDR1 is SGHDN and CDR2 FVKESK. This CDR3 has 17 residues. V gave up 3 bases and J gave up 0 bases, with 18 bases separating them. CDR3 in amino acids: CASSHRREDSGSYEQYV. In nucleotides, the CDR3 is TGTGCCAGCAGCCACCGGAGGGAGGACAGCGGCTCCTACGAGCAGTACGTC.

This clonotype came up many times. The J gene is TRBJ2-7, the V gene TRBV5-1, with unresolved D. This CDR3 region has 14 residues. Germline CDR1 is SGHRS and CDR2 is YFSETQ. V gave up 0 bases and J gave up 2 bases, with 9 bases separating them. The CDR3, as DNA: TGCGCCAGCAGCTTGGAGGAAGGACCCTACGAGCAGTACTTC. Translation: CASSLEEGPYEQYF.

The V and J genes are TRBV23-1 and TRBJ2-6, with a tentative D call TRBD1 (5 bases). TRBV23-1 is noted as an ORF with a role that remains uncertain. With 10 bases removed from V and 3 bases from J, the gap between germline ends came to 10 bases. The CDR3 spans 13 residues. CDR3 sequence (DNA): TGCGCCACCAGGCAGGGTGGGGCCAACGTCCTGACTTTC. It is translated as CATRQGGANVLTF.

This clonotype showed up just a few times. This chain joins TRBV30 and TRBJ2-1, with 10 bases fitting TRBD2. The junction had 3 bases not matched to a gene; V was cut back by 1 base and J by 12 bases. Germline loops: CDR1 GTSNPN, CDR2 SVGIG (reference sequence). The CDR3 is 12 amino acids. This chain's CDR3 is CAWSERLAGQFF. The CDR3 bases are TGTGCCTGGAGTGAAAGACTAGCGGGGCAGTTCTTC. The whole variable domain, filled in from reference TRBV30 and TRBJ2-1, reads SQTIHQWPATLVQPVGSPLSLECTVEGTSNPNLYWYRQAAGRGLQLLFYSVGIGQISSEVPQNLSASRPQDRQFILSSKKLLLSDSGFYLCAWSERLAGQFFGPGTRLTVL.

This clonotype has more than one count but fewer than ten. Written as DNA, the CDR3 is TGCGCCAGCAGCCAAGAGCCAGTTGATAGCAATCAGCCCCAGCATTTT. It codes for CASSQEPVDSNQPQHF. The chain couples TRBV4-1 to TRBJ1-5; no firm D call. Germline CDR1 reads MGHRA; CDR2 reads YSYEKL. The CDR3 loop spans 16 amino acids. V was shortened by 0 bases and J by 0 bases, with 9 bases between the two germline ends.

In this sample, this clonotype turned up a few times. J is TRBJ1-2 and V is TRBV4-1, with TRBD1 matching 7 bases. Germline trimming cut 6 bases from V and 3 bases from J; bases unmatched to any gene: 10. The CDR3 has 15 amino acids. Germline V gene data show CDR1 as MGHRA and CDR2 as YSYEKL. For the CDR3, the DNA is TGCGCCAGCAGTCGACCGACAGGGTTGGACTATGGCTACACCTTC. Its protein is CASSRPTGLDYGYTF.

The sample holds a few counts of this clonotype. The gene calls are TRBV7-2 and TRBJ2-7, with D perhaps matching TRBD2 (5 bases). With 4 bases removed from V and 6 bases from J, the gap between germline ends came to 13 bases. The CDR3 totals 13 residues. The germline V gene encodes CDR1 SGHTA and CDR2 FQGNSA. The CDR3 region has the DNA TGTGCCAGCAGCTATTGGGCAGGAGGCGAGCAGTACGTC. This gives the protein CASSYWAGGEQYV.

CDR3 residues: CASTETGTWTPDEAFF. The CDR3 DNA reads as TGTGCCAGCACAGAAACCGGGACCTGGACCCCGGATGAAGCTTTCTTT. V and J are TRBV12-3 or TRBV12-4 and TRBJ1-1; TRBD1 might be the D (5 bases). The ends were cut back, 7 bases at V and 7 bases at J, with 25 bases in the middle. CDR3 length: 16 amino acids.

The table lists this clonotype with a few counts. The V and J genes are TRBV6-4 and TRBJ1-6; a possible D gene is TRBD1 (5 bases). Per the germline V gene, CDR1 is MRHNA and CDR2 is SNTAGT. Trimming stripped 4 bases from V and 10 bases from J, with 14 bases between. The CDR3 covers 14 residues. The CDR3 DNA sequence: TGTGCCAGCAGTGCCGGCAGGGAAGGCTCACCCCTCCACTTT. Protein product: CASSAGREGSPLHF.

This clonotype was observed at least ten times. The chain recombines TRBV10-3 with TRBJ2-7; no clear D gene. Germline V CDR1 and CDR2: ENHRY, SYGVKD. The CDR3 has 13 amino acids. Between the trimmed V and J ends, which lost 4 bases and 4 bases, there was a span of 11 bases. Here the CDR3 reads CAISGDTSYEQYV. CDR3 in DNA: TGTGCCATCAGTGGAGACACCTCATACGAGCAGTACGTC.

The rearrangement links TRBV4-1 to TRBJ2-2, with TRBD1 matching over 9 bases. Germline-derived CDR1 and CDR2 are MGHRA and YSYEKL. The CDR3 extends over 16 amino acids. Losses at the gene ends were 2 bases for V and 5 bases for J; bases not matched to a gene: 6. This CDR3 reads CASSQPGQGGTGELFF. Written as DNA, the CDR3 is TGCGCCAGCAGCCAACCGGGACAGGGAGGGACCGGGGAGCTGTTTTTT.

This clonotype has ten or more counts. The V and J genes are TRBV15 and TRBJ2-1; no definite D call. Germline loops: CDR1 LNHNV, CDR2 YYDKDF (reference sequence). V lost 0 bases to trimming and J lost 4 bases, with 19 bases between them. This CDR3 contains 18 residues. Written as DNA, the CDR3 is TGTGCCACCAGCAGAGAGTCGTGGGCTAGACAACGATACAATGAGCAGTTCTTC. This translates into CATSRESWARQRYNEQFF.

This clonotype was picked up a small number of times. This chain links TRBV11-1 with TRBJ2-1; 10 bases map to TRBD2. With V trimmed by 5 bases and J by 4 bases, 14 bases remained unmatched. The CDR3 runs 18 residues. CDR1 is SGHAT, CDR2 FQDESV, per germline (reference sequence). The CDR3 region has the DNA TGTGCCAGCAGCCAATCGAATAGCGGGGGGAAACGGTACAATGAGCAGTTCTTC. Its translation is CASSQSNSGGKRYNEQFF.

Of note for this clonotype: A much larger clone is a single base away; this may be a read error. The rearrangement uses TRBV2 and TRBJ1-5; D ambiguous. The CDR3 loop spans 14 amino acids. Germline CDR1 reads SNHLY; CDR2 reads FYNNEI. CDR3 sequence: CANSERAEDQPQHF. CDR3 sequence (DNA): TGTGCCAACAGTGAACGGGCAGAAGATCAGCCCCAGCATTTT. The full variable domain, in which reference TRBV2 and TRBJ1-5 provide the parts outside the CDR3, is EPEVTQTPSHQVTQMGQEVILRCVPISNHLYFYWYRQILGQKVEFLVSFYNNEISEKSEIFDDQFSVERPDGSNFTLKIRSTKLEDSAMYFCANSERAEDQPQHFGDGTRLSIL.

The V and J genes are TRBV29-1 and TRBJ2-7, with D perhaps matching TRBD1 or TRBD2 (5 bases each). CDR3 length: 11 amino acids. CDR1 and CDR2 from the germline V gene are SQVTM and ANQGSEA. Trimming took off 7 bases at V and 6 bases at J, with 13 bases between the two ends. Here the CDR3 reads CSAVRDGEQYF. In DNA, the CDR3 is TGCAGCGCCGTCCGGGACGGCGAGCAGTACTTC.

This clonotype was picked up many times. The chain links TRBV28 to TRBJ2-7; no definite D call. CDR1 and CDR2 from the germline V gene are MDHEN and SYDVKM. Trimming took off 5 bases at V and 4 bases at J, with 15 bases between the two ends. The CDR3 runs to 14 residues. The CDR3 here is CASSPRLTEYEQYV. In nucleotides, the CDR3 is TGTGCCAGCAGTCCTCGCCTGACCGAATACGAGCAGTACGTC.

This clonotype was recorded a few times. This rearrangement joins TRBV4-1 to TRBJ1-1; D ambiguous. V was cut by 3 bases and J by 7 bases, with 6 bases left in between. The germline CDR1 and CDR2 sequences are MGHRA and YSYEKL. This CDR3 region has 11 residues. Here the CDR3 reads CASSQGVEAFF. The CDR3 DNA reads TGCGCCAGCAGCCAGGGAGTTGAAGCTTTCTTT.

This clonotype occurred a few times. The chain combines TRBV7-6 with TRBJ2-5, with 12 bases fitting TRBD2. From germline, CDR1 is SGHVS and CDR2 FNYEAQ. This CDR3 comprises 16 residues. J was trimmed by 1 base and V by 4 bases; bases with no gene match: 4. CDR3 residues: CASSSRLAGAQETQYF. CDR3 DNA: TGTGCCAGCAGCTCACGACTAGCGGGGGCCCAAGAGACCCAGTACTTC. Looking up the rest from reference TRBV7-6 and TRBJ2-5 gives the full variable domain: GAGVSQSPRYKVTKRGQDVALRCDPISGHVSLYWYRQALGQGPEFLTYFNYEAQQDKSGLPNDRFSAERPEGSISTLTIQRTEQRDSAMYRCASSSRLAGAQETQYFGPGTRLLVL.

The chain uses TRBV19 and TRBJ2-1; 13 nucleotides agree with TRBD2. Germline V lookup: CDR1 LNHDA, CDR2 SQIVND (reference sequence). The V gene end was trimmed by 4 bases and the J gene end by 4 bases; junction bases not matched to a gene: 10. CDR3 length: 18 amino acids. The CDR3 loop is CASSNLLAGGPGYNEQFF. For the CDR3, the DNA is TGTGCCAGTAGTAACTTACTAGCGGGGGGGCCGGGTTACAATGAGCAGTTCTTC.

At least ten counts were recorded for this clonotype. The chain links TRBV20-1 to TRBJ2-3; 8 bases align to TRBD2. The CDR3 spans 17 residues. J was trimmed by 1 base and V by 0 bases; bases with no gene match: 9. Germline loops: CDR1 DFQATT, CDR2 SNEGSKA (reference sequence). The DNA for the CDR3 is TGCAGTGCTAGAGATCCCAGCGGGGGCCTTCGCACAGATACGCAGTATTTT. This encodes CSARDPSGGLRTDTQYF.

DNA of the CDR3: TGTGCCAGCAGCGGGGGTGGGGACTATGGCGGTACGCAGTATTTT. It translates to CASSGGGDYGGTQYF. The chain carries TRBV9 and TRBJ2-3; 7 positions agree with TRBD2. Germline V CDR1 and CDR2: SGDLS, YYNGEE. This CDR3 has 15 amino acids. The trim removed 3 bases at V and 8 bases at J, leaving 12 bases unmatched.

The rearrangement links TRBV7-9 to TRBJ2-5; no clear D. Trimming left V 1 base short and J 2 bases short, with 11 bases between. The CDR3 sequence is 15 residues long. Germline V CDR1 and CDR2: SEHNR, FQNEAQ (reference sequence). The CDR3 DNA reads TGTGCCAGCAGCTTAGGCCAGATGGGACAAGAGACCCAGTACTTC. Its translation is CASSLGQMGQETQYF.

This clonotype was observed at least ten times. The chain has TRBV7-9 and TRBJ1-4; no clear D gene. Trimming left V 6 bases short and J 3 bases short, with 11 bases between. Germline V gene data show CDR1 as SEHNR and CDR2 as FQNEAQ (reference sequence). CDR3 length: 14 residues. The CDR3 spells CASSQWAANEKLFF. In DNA, the CDR3 is TGTGCCAGCAGTCAGTGGGCAGCTAATGAAAAACTGTTTTTT.

The chain links TRBV7-9 to TRBJ2-3, with D perhaps given as TRBD1 or TRBD2 (5 bases each). V was cut by 2 bases and J by 4 bases, with 13 bases left in between. The CDR3 totals 15 residues. Germline V lookup: CDR1 SEHNR, CDR2 FQNEAQ (reference sequence). In nucleotides, the CDR3 is TGTGCCAGCAGCTTATTTGGGGGTTCTGCAGATACGCAGTATTTT. It encodes CASSLFGGSADTQYF. The complete variable domain, with remaining parts taken from reference TRBV7-9 and TRBJ2-3, reads DTGVSQNPRHKITKRGQNVTFRCDPISEHNRLYWYRQTLGQGPEFLTYFQNEAQLEKSRLLSDRFSAERPKGSFSTLEIQRTEQGDSAMYLCASSLFGGSADTQYFGPGTRLTVL.